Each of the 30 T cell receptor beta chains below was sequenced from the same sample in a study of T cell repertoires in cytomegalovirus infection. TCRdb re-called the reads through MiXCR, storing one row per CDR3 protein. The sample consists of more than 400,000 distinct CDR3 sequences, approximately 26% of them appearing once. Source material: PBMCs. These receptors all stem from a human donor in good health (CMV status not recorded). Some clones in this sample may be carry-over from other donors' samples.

DNA of the CDR3: TGTGCCAGCAGGGGGACGGGAGGTGGAAACACCGGGGAGCTGTTTTTT. Its protein is CASRGTGGGNTGELFF. This chain connects TRBV7-2 to TRBJ2-2; 7 nucleotides match TRBD2. Per germline, CDR1 SGHTA and CDR2 FQGNSA. The CDR3 is made up of 16 amino acids. J lost 2 bases, V lost 6 bases, and 9 bases had no gene match.

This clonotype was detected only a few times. The CDR3 nucleotides are TGTGCCAGCAGTGGCACCCTCCTTGAGGGCCACGGCTACAATGAGCAGTTCTTC. Encoded protein: CASSGTLLEGHGYNEQFF. This chain joins TRBV6-1 and TRBJ2-1; perhaps TRBD2 as D (5 bases). The germline CDR1 and CDR2 sequences are MNHNS and SASEGT. Trimming took 4 bases from V and 3 from J, leaving 22 bases between them. This CDR3 has 18 residues.

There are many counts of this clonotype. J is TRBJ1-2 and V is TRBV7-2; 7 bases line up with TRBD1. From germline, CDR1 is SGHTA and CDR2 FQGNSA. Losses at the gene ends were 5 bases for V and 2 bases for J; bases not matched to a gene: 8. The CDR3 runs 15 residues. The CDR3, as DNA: TGTGCCAGCAGCCTAGATGGGACAGTGAACTATGGCTACACCTTC. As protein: CASSLDGTVNYGYTF. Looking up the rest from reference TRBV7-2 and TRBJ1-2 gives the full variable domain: GAGVSQSPSNKVTEKGKDVELRCDPISGHTALYWYRQSLGQGLEFLIYFQGNSAPDKSGLPSDRFSAERTGGSVSTLTIQRTQQEDSAVYLCASSLDGTVNYGYTFGSGTRLTVV.

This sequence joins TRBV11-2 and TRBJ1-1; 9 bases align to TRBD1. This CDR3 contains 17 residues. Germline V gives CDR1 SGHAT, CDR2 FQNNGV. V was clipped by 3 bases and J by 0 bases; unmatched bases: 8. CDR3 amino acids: CASSFVPGQGLNTEAFF. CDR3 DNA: TGTGCCAGCAGCTTCGTTCCGGGACAGGGATTGAACACTGAAGCTTTCTTT.

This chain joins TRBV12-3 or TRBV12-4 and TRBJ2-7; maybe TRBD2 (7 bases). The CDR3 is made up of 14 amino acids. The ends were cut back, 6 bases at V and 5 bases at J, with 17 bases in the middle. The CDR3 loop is CASSRDYRADEQYF. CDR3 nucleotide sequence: TGTGCCAGCAGCAGGGACTACAGGGCGGACGAGCAGTACTTC.

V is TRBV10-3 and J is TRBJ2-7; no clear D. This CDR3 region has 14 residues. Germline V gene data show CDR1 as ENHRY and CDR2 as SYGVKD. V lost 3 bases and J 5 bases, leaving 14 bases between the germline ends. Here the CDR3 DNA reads TGTGCCATCAGTGAATCGATATGGGGTCACGAGCAGTACGTC. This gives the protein CAISESIWGHEQYV.

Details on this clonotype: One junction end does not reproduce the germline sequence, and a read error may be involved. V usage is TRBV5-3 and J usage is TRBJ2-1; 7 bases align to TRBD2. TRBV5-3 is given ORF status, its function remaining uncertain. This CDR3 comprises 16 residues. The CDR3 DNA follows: TGTGCCAGCAGCTTGGCTTCCCTTTCGACTAGCTATGAGCAGTTCTTC. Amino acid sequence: CASSLASLSTSYEQFF.

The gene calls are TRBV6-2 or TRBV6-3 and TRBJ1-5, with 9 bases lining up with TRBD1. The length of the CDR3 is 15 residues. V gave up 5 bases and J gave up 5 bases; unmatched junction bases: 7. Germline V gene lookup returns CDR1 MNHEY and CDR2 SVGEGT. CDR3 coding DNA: TGTGCCAGCAGTGATCCGGGACAGGGCTATCAGCCCCAGCATTTT. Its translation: CASSDPGQGYQPQHF.

CDR3 sequence: CASRLVSGPQNEQFF. In nucleotides, the CDR3 is TGTGCCAGCAGACTTGTGAGCGGGCCCCAGAATGAGCAGTTCTTC. The gene calls are TRBV7-9 and TRBJ2-1; maybe TRBD2 (6 bases). The CDR3 has 15 residues. The germline V gene encodes CDR1 SEHNR and CDR2 FQNEAQ (reference sequence). V was trimmed by 6 bases and J by 7 bases, leaving 19 bases between them.

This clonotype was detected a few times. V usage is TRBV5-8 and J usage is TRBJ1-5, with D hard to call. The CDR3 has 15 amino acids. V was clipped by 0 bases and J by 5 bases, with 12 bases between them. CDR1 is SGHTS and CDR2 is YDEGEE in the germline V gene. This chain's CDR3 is CASSLVGRKYQPQHF. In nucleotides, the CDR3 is TGTGCCAGCAGCTTGGTGGGCAGAAAGTATCAGCCCCAGCATTTT.

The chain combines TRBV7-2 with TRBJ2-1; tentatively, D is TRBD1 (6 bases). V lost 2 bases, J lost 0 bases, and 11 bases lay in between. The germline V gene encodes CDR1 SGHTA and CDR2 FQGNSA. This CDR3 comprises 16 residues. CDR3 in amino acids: CASSLSGQSSYNEQFF. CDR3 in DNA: TGTGCCAGCAGCTTATCAGGACAGAGCTCCTACAATGAGCAGTTCTTC.

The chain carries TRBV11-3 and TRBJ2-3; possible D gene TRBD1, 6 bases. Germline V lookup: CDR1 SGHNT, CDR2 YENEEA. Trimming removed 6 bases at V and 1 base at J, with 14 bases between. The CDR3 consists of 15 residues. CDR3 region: CASRTGLLGTDTQYF. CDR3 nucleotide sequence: TGTGCCAGCAGAACAGGGCTTTTAGGCACAGATACGCAGTATTTT.

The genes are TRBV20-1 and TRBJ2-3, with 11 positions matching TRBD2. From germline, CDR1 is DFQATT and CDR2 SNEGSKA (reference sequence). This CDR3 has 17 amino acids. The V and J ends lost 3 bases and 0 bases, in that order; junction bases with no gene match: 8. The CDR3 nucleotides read TGCAGTGCTAGGGGACTAGCGGAAGACTCTAGCACAGATACGCAGTATTTT. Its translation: CSARGLAEDSSTDTQYF.

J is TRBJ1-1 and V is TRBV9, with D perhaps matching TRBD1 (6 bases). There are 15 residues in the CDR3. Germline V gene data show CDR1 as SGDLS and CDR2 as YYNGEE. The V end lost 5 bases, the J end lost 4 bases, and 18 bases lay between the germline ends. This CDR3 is CASSEQGGFTTEAFF. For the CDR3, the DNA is TGTGCCAGCAGTGAACAAGGGGGATTCACCACTGAAGCTTTCTTT.

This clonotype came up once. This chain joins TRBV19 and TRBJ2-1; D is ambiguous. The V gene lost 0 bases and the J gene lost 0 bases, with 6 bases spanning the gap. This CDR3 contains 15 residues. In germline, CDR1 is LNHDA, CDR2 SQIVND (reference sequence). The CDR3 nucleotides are TGTGCCAGTAGTATAGATCGGTTCTCCTACAATGAGCAGTTCTTC. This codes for CASSIDRFSYNEQFF.

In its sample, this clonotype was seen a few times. CDR3 coding DNA: TGTGCCAGCAGCTTTACCCCGGGAAATTCACCCCTCCACTTT. Protein sequence: CASSFTPGNSPLHF. The chain combines TRBV7-6 with TRBJ1-6; no clear D gene. V lost 3 bases, J lost 7 bases, and 10 bases lay in between. The CDR3 contains 14 residues. Per the germline V gene, CDR1 is SGHVS and CDR2 is FNYEAQ.

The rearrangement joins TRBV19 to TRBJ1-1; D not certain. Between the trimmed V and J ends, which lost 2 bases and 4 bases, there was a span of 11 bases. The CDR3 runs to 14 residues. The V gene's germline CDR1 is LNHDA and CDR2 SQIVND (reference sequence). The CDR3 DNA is TGTGCCAGTAGTATATTTCCCGTGATCACTGAAGCTTTCTTT. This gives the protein CASSIFPVITEAFF.

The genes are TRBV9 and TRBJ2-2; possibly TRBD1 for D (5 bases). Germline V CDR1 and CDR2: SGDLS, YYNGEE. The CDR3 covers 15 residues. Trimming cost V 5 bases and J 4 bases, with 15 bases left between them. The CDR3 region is CASSVAGQATGELFF. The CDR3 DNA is TGTGCCAGCAGTGTCGCAGGGCAGGCCACCGGGGAGCTGTTTTTT.

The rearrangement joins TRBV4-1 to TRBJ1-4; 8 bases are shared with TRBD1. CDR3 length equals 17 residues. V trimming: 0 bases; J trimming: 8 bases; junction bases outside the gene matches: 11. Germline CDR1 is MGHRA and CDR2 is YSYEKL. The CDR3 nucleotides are TGCGCCAGCAGCCAAGATCGCGTAGGACAGGGAAAAGAAAAACTGTTTTTT. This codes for CASSQDRVGQGKEKLFF.

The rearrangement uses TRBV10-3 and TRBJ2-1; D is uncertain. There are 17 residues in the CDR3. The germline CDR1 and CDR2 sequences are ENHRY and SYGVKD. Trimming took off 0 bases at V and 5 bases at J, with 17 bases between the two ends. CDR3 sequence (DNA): TGTGCCATCAGTGAGTCGATTTCCAGGCCCCCAAACAATGAGCAGTTCTTC. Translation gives CAISESISRPPNNEQFF.

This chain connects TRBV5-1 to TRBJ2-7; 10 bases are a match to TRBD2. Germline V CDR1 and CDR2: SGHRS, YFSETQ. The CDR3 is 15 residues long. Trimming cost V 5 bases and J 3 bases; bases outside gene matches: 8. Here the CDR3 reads CASSLLAGVIYEQYF. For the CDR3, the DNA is TGCGCCAGCAGTCTCCTAGCGGGAGTGATCTACGAGCAGTACTTC.

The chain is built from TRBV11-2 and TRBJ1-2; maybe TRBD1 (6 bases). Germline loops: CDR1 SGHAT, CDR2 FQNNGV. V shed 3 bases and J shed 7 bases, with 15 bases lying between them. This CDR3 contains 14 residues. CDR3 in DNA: TGTGCCAGCAGCTTGAGGGGGAGAATATCTGGCTACACCTTC. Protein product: CASSLRGRISGYTF.

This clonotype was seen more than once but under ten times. The CDR3 nucleotides read TGCAGTGCTAGGGAGCCCGCCAAGAGCACAGATACGCAGTATTTT. It yields the protein CSAREPAKSTDTQYF. This chain joins TRBV20-1 and TRBJ2-3; D unclear. The V gene's germline CDR1 is DFQATT and CDR2 SNEGSKA (reference sequence). Deletions cut 3 bases from V and 0 bases from J, with 13 bases between. The CDR3 consists of 15 residues.

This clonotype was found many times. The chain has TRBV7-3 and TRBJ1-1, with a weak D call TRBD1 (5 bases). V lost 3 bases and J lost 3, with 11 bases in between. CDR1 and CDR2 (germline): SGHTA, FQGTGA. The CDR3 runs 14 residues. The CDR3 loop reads CASSLGRGDTEAFF. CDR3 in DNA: TGTGCCAGCAGCTTGGGGCGAGGGGACACTGAAGCTTTCTTT.

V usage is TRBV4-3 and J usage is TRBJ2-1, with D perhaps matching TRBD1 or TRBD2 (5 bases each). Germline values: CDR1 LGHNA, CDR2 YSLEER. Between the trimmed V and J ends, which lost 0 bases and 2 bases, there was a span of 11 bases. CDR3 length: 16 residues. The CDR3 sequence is CASSQEGHGTYNEQFF. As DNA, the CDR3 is TGCGCCAGCAGCCAAGAGGGGCACGGGACCTACAATGAGCAGTTCTTC.

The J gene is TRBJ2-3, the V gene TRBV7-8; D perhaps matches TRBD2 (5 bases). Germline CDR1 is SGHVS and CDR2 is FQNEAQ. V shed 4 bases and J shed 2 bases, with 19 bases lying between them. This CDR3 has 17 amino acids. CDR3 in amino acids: CASSSTKGGRYTDTQYF. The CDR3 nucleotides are TGTGCCAGCAGCTCGACTAAAGGCGGGCGTTACACAGATACGCAGTATTTT.

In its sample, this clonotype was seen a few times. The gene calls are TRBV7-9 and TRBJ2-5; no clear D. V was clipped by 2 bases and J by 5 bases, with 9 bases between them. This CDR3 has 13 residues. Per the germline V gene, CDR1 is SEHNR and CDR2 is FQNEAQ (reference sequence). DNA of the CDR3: TGTGCCAGCAGCTTAACTGCCGCGGAGACCCAGTACTTC. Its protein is CASSLTAAETQYF.

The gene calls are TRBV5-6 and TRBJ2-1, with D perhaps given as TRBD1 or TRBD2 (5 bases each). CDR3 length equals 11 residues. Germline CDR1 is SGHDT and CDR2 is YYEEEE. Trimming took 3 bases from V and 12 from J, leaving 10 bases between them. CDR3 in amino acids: CASSSWGTQFF. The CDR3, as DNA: TGTGCCAGCAGCTCATGGGGGACGCAGTTCTTC.

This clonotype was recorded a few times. The CDR3 coding sequence is TGTGCCAGCAGCGATAAACTAGCGGGAACTTACGAGCAGTACTTC. Translating it yields CASSDKLAGTYEQYF. The J gene is TRBJ2-7, the V gene TRBV7-6; 10 positions agree with TRBD2. With V trimmed by 5 bases and J by 4 bases, 8 bases remained unmatched. The CDR3 extends over 15 amino acids. The germline CDR1 and CDR2 sequences are SGHVS and FNYEAQ.

The CDR3 is CAWTFDRSSEAFF. In DNA form, the CDR3 reads TGTGCCTGGACCTTTGACAGGTCCTCTGAAGCTTTCTTT. The chain is built from TRBV30 and TRBJ1-1; D perhaps matches TRBD1 (6 bases). The CDR3 consists of 13 residues. Germline CDR1 reads GTSNPN; CDR2 reads SVGIG (reference sequence). With 4 bases removed from V and 6 bases from J, the gap between germline ends came to 15 bases. Together with reference TRBV30 and TRBJ1-1, the CDR3 gives the full variable domain: SQTIHQWPATLVQPVGSPLSLECTVEGTSNPNLYWYRQAAGRGLQLLFYSVGIGQISSEVPQNLSASRPQDRQFILSSKKLLLSDSGFYLCAWTFDRSSEAFFGQGTRLTVV.